This TCR beta chain was obtained from a study of CD8+CD57+ T cells in acquired aplastic anemia. General study points: The study identified under 30 CD8+ CDR3 sequences shared by patients and controls.

The CDR3 contains 13 residues. Germline CDR1 is DFQATT and CDR2 is SNEGSKA (reference sequence). This clonotype was detected a few times. Antigen: not known. CDR3 and TCR beta VDJ profiling relied on a genomic DNA template. Using its own MiXCR run on the reads, TCRdb lists one record per CDR3 protein. Of fewer than 200,000 distinct CDR3 sequences listed, just under 65% are singletons. What was sequenced was sorted CD4+, CD8+, or CD8+CD57+ T cells (not recorded which) from PBMCs. The chain employs TRBV20-1 and TRBJ1-2; 7 nucleotides line up with TRBD1. This TCR derives from a human donor in good health. CDR3 residues: CSVGQVVNYGYTF. CDR3 DNA: TGCAGCGTTGGACAGGTAGTTAACTATGGCTACACCTTC.